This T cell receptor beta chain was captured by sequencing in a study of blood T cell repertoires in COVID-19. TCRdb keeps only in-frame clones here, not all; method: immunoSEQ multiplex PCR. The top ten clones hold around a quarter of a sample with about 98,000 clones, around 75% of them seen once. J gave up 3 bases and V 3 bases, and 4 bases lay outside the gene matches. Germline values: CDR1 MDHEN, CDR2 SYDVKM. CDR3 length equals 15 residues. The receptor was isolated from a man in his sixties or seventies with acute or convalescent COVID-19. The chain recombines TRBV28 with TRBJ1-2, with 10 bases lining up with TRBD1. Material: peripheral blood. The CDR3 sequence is CASSLGQGTDYGYTF. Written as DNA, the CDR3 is TGTGCCAGCAGTTTGGGACAGGGGACGGACTATGGCTACACCTTC.